This TCR beta chain is drawn from a study of cytomegalovirus exposure and HLA in healthy donors. Only in-frame clones appear in the TCRdb table, and some are missing; sequencing was by immunoSEQ multiplex PCR. Among about 95,000 clones listed, roughly 85% were seen once. The table lists this clone with a few counts. Germline CDR1 and CDR2: SGHAT and FQNNGV. The CDR3 contains 15 residues. Trimming cost V 1 base and J 5 bases; bases outside gene matches: 6. Sequencing used PBMCs. The rearrangement joins TRBV11-2 to TRBJ2-5; 8 bases align to TRBD2. This TCR came from a man aged 18 to 29 in good health and CMV-seropositive. The chain's CDR3 is CASSLVAGSGETQYF. The CDR3 region has the DNA TGTGCCAGCAGCTTAGTAGCGGGATCTGGGGAGACCCAGTACTTC.